A single sample is the source of the 4 T cell receptor beta chains below, sequenced in a study of T cells in Graves' hyperthyroidism and ophthalmopathy. RNA transcripts were the template for amplifying TCR beta CDR3 regions. The HTBI primer set served for first-round RT-PCR of the TCR CDR3. One entry per CDR3 protein results from TCRdb running MiXCR on the multiplex PCR reads. The sample has about 600,000 distinct CDR3 sequences; roughly 15% are singletons. Input material: blood. All receptors derive from a woman aged 45-59 years with Graves' ophthalmopathy.

This clonotype has just a few counts. A clone one base away is much larger, so this may be a read error. Since no conserved phenylalanine or tryptophan closes the CDR3, a read error is the likely cause. The CDR3 bases are TGTGCCACCAGTGATAGTAGCAGGAACACTGAAGCTTTCCTT. Its translation is CATSDSSRNTEAFL. The V and J genes are TRBV24-1 and TRBJ1-1; D is undetermined. V gave up 3 bases and J gave up 1 base, with 8 bases separating them. From germline, CDR1 is KGHDR and CDR2 SFDVKD. This CDR3 is 14 amino acids long.

Comments on this clonotype: This CDR3 fails to terminate in the conserved phenylalanine or tryptophan, so it likely reflects a read error. The gene calls are TRBV11-3 and TRBJ2-5, with D uncertain. Deletions cut 2 bases from V and 2 bases from J, with 6 bases between. This CDR3 has 13 amino acids. From germline, CDR1 is SGHNT and CDR2 YENEEA. Here the CDR3 reads CASSLNIQETQYL. DNA of the CDR3: TGTGCCAGCAGCTTAAACATTCAAGAGACCCAGTACCTC.

This clonotype appeared many times. This chain joins TRBV3-1 and TRBJ2-2, with D possibly matching TRBD2 (5 bases). CDR3 size: 15 residues. Germline assignment: CDR1 LGHDT and CDR2 YNNKEL (reference sequence). V was clipped by 0 bases and J by 5 bases, with 10 bases between them. The CDR3 DNA reads as TGTGCCAGCAGCCAAGACGTGCGGGTGACCGGGGAGCTGTTTTTT. Translating gives CASSQDVRVTGELFF.

This clonotype was seen many times. The rearrangement uses TRBV5-1 and TRBJ2-1; TRBD1 agrees at 9 bases. Germline loops: CDR1 SGHRS, CDR2 YFSETQ. The CDR3 is 14 residues long. V was clipped by 1 base and J by 6 bases; unmatched bases: 2. The CDR3 region has the DNA TGCGCCAGCAGCTTGTCGACAGGGGGCAATGAGCAGTTCTTC. This encodes CASSLSTGGNEQFF.